One sample yielded the 7 T cell receptor beta chains listed below, sequenced in a study of cytomegalovirus exposure and HLA in healthy donors. Libraries were prepared by immunoSEQ multiplex PCR; TCRdb keeps only in-frame clonotypes and omits some of them. The sample comprises 150,000 to 200,000 clones, approximately 86% of which are singletons, and more than 5.5% rests with the top ten. Input material: PBMCs. Receptor source: a man between 25 and 39 years old in good health and CMV-seropositive.

A few counts support this clone. CDR3: CASSLSASGSQEQYF. The CDR3 DNA reads TGTGCCAGCAGCTTGTCGGCTAGCGGGAGTCAGGAGCAGTACTTC. V usage is TRBV5-6 and J usage is TRBJ2-7; 10 positions match TRBD2. In germline, CDR1 is SGHDT, CDR2 YYEEEE. The ends lost 1 base at V and 7 bases at J; junction bases unmatched: 8. This CDR3 region has 15 residues.

This chain joins TRBV6-5 and TRBJ2-7; D might be TRBD2 (6 bases). The CDR3 is made up of 14 amino acids. The ends were cut back, 5 bases at V and 4 bases at J, with 15 bases in the middle. CDR1 and CDR2 (germline): MNHEY, SVGAGI. For the CDR3, the DNA is TGTGCCAGCAGTCCAACTAGCCGGAGGTACGAGCAGTACTTC. This translates into CASSPTSRRYEQYF.

This sequence joins TRBV5-1 and TRBJ2-2; a weak D match, TRBD1 (5 bases). Germline V gene data show CDR1 as SGHRS and CDR2 as YFSETQ. This CDR3 is built from 14 residues. V lost 4 bases and J lost 8, with 15 bases in between. In DNA, the CDR3 is TGCGCCAGCAGCGCCGGAAGGGGCACTGGGGAGCTGTTTTTT. Protein: CASSAGRGTGELFF.

The rearrangement joins TRBV6-1 to TRBJ2-2, with a tentative D call TRBD2 (6 bases). V lost 8 bases and J lost 1, with 11 bases in between. CDR1 MNHNS and CDR2 SASEGT come from the germline V gene. There are 14 residues in the CDR3. The CDR3 is CASLRDLNTGELFF. CDR3 DNA: TGTGCCAGCCTCCGGGACTTGAACACCGGGGAGCTGTTTTTT.

The chain uses TRBV27 and TRBJ2-3, with D uncertain. The CDR3 consists of 17 residues. From germline, CDR1 is MNHEY and CDR2 SMNVEV (reference sequence). Trimming shortened V by 3 bases and J by 6 bases, and 22 bases separated the two germline ends. As DNA, the CDR3 is TGTGCCAGCAGTTTCTTCCCCGGGCAGAGATTTGGGGATACGCAGTATTTT. Protein: CASSFFPGQRFGDTQYF.

There are a few counts of this clone. This sequence joins TRBV19 and TRBJ1-5; 8 nucleotides agree with TRBD1. CDR3 length: 14 residues. V dropped 5 bases and J dropped 7; count of bases not matched to a gene: 7. The germline gives CDR1 LNHDA, CDR2 SQIVND (reference sequence). DNA for the CDR3: TGTGCCAGTAGTGCGGACAGGGACGACCAGCCCCAGCATTTT. Its protein product is CASSADRDDQPQHF.

The chain couples TRBV11-2 to TRBJ2-3, with 8 bases that match TRBD1. From germline, CDR1 is SGHAT and CDR2 FQNNGV. With 5 bases clipped from V and 4 bases from J, the junction kept 5 bases outside the gene matches. There are 14 residues in the CDR3. The CDR3 region has the DNA TGTGCCAGCAGCATACAGGGGGAGGCAGATACGCAGTATTTT. It yields the protein CASSIQGEADTQYF.